This T cell receptor beta chain was observed in a study of human T cells and chemical hapten exposure. As to time point: patch test 1, 2 weeks after DPC sensitization. The treatment is: therapeutic diphenylcyclopropenone sensitization with weekly scalp DPC. This clonotype was seen a handful of times. Antigen: not known. V was shortened by 3 bases and J by 1 base, with 9 bases between the two germline ends. The CDR3 length is 14 residues. CDR1 is MNHEY, CDR2 SMNVEV, per germline (reference sequence). Within the library, unique molecular identifiers were attached to each individual cDNA molecule. Using its own MiXCR run on the RACE reads, TCRdb lists one record per CDR3 protein. The sample holds about 380,000 distinct CDR3 sequences, nearly 5% seen once. The study's findings and limits: DPC sensitization did not alter TCRs above 1 in 1000 frequency. Significantly greater numbers of large CDR3 similarity clusters came from expanded TCRs than from controls. PT1 expanded TCR counts correlated positively with patch test score.

The receptor was isolated from a woman aged 45 to 65 with alopecia areata. Some clones in this sample may be carry-over from other donors' samples. The material was whole blood, obtained in connection with sensitization to the hapten diphenylcyclopropenone (DPC). The chain has TRBV27 and TRBJ2-5; a weak D match, TRBD1 (6 bases). CDR3 nucleotides: TGTGCCAGCAGTTTGGGACACCCCCAAGAGACCCAGTACTTC. This sequence encodes CASSLGHPQETQYF.